This is a list of T cell receptor beta chains from one sample in a study of T cell repertoires in cytomegalovirus infection. No antigen has been identified for these receptors. Using its own MiXCR run on the reads, TCRdb lists one record per CDR3 protein. The sample records some 590,000 distinct CDR3 sequences, under 45% being singletons. The starting material was cultured PBMCs, obtained from culture after CMV antigen stimulation. These receptors were obtained from a human donor in good health (CMV status not recorded). Some clones in this sample may be carry-over from other donors' samples. Each CDR3 is given with its conserved first and last residue. D genes are given only for firm matches. Clone size is given for some rows only: seen once, a few or many times, or a class if the clone is expanded.

DNA: TGTGCCAGCAGCTTAGTACCGGATGGGGGCTACACCTTC; CDR3: CASSLVPDGGYTF; V: TRBV7-2; J: TRBJ1-2; D: .; size: many
DNA: TGTGCCAGCAGCCTCAGGGGCCTGCGGGGTCCAAGCTCCTACGAGCAGTACTTC; CDR3: CASSLRGLRGPSSYEQYF; V: TRBV7-2; J: TRBJ2-7; D: .; size: .
DNA: TGTGCCAGCAGGCGACTAGCGGGAGCCACCGGGGAGCTGTTTTTT; CDR3: CASRRLAGATGELFF; V: TRBV7-7; J: TRBJ2-2; D: TRBD2; size: .
DNA: TGTGCCAGCAGCGTAGGCAGTGGGCACTACGAGCAGTACTTC; CDR3: CASSVGSGHYEQYF; V: TRBV9; J: TRBJ2-7; D: .; size: .
DNA: TGTGCCAGCAGCGGTCGTGGCGGGGGCAACGAGCAGTACTTC; CDR3: CASSGRGGGNEQYF; V: TRBV6-1; J: TRBJ2-7; D: .; size: .
DNA: TGTGCCAGCAGCCGCCTAAAGACAGGGAGTCTCACTGAAGCTTTCTTT; CDR3: CASSRLKTGSLTEAFF; V: TRBV7-2; J: TRBJ1-1; D: TRBD1; size: few
DNA: TGTGCCAGCAGCAGCCAAGATCTACGGGGGCACGAGACCCAGTACTTC; CDR3: CASSSQDLRGHETQYF; V: TRBV7-9; J: TRBJ2-5; D: .; size: .
DNA: TGTGCCAGCAAGCTGATGGCGGGGGACGAGCAGTACTTC; CDR3: CASKLMAGDEQYF; V: TRBV5-6; J: TRBJ2-7; D: TRBD2; size: .
DNA: TGTGCCAGCAACCCCCGAAGGCTCCCCAATGAGCAGTTCTTC; CDR3: CASNPRRLPNEQFF; V: TRBV7-8; J: TRBJ2-1; D: .; size: .
DNA: TGCGCCAGCAGTTGGGCTAGTAATAGCGCAGATACGCAGTATTTT; CDR3: CASSWASNSADTQYF; V: TRBV4-1; J: TRBJ2-3; D: .; size: .
DNA: TGCGCCAGCAGCCACCCCTTTAGCGGGGGGGCCGACGAGCAGTACTTC; CDR3: CASSHPFSGGADEQYF; V: TRBV4-1; J: TRBJ2-7; D: TRBD2; size: .
DNA: TGTGCCAGCAGCCGCAAGGACAGGGCGGCCGGGGAGCTGTTTTTT; CDR3: CASSRKDRAAGELFF; V: TRBV11-1; J: TRBJ2-2; D: TRBD1; size: .
DNA: TGTGCCAGTAGTATAGATGGGCACCCCTACAATGAGCAGTTCTTC; CDR3: CASSIDGHPYNEQFF; V: TRBV19; J: TRBJ2-1; D: .; size: .
DNA: TGCAGTGCTAGGGGGTTAGCGGTTAACACCGGGGAGCTGTTTTTT; CDR3: CSARGLAVNTGELFF; V: TRBV20-1; J: TRBJ2-2; D: .; size: once
DNA: TGTGCCAGCAGCTACTTAGCGGGGGACTACGAGCAGTACTTC; CDR3: CASSYLAGDYEQYF; V: TRBV7-2; J: TRBJ2-7; D: TRBD2; size: .
DNA: TGTGCCAGCAGTTACGGAGGGGTCGCAACTAATGAAAAACTGTTTTTT; CDR3: CASSYGGVATNEKLFF; V: TRBV6-2/TRBV6-3; J: TRBJ1-4; D: .; size: .
DNA: TGTGCCAGCAGCCAGCACAGAATGACTGAAGCTTTCTTT; CDR3: CASSQHRMTEAFF; V: TRBV14; J: TRBJ1-1; D: .; size: .
DNA: TGTGCCAGCAGCTCTAGTCGGCGCGGCTACACCTTC; CDR3: CASSSSRRGYTF; V: TRBV12-3/TRBV12-4; J: TRBJ1-2; D: .; size: few
DNA: TGTGCCAGCAGACCCCCTAGCGGGAGGGGAGGTGAGCAGTTCTTC; CDR3: CASRPPSGRGGEQFF; V: TRBV6-2/TRBV6-3; J: TRBJ2-1; D: TRBD2; size: once
DNA: TGTGCCAGCAGTGCACCTCGACAGGGGTCGAACTATGGCTACACCTTC; CDR3: CASSAPRQGSNYGYTF; V: TRBV28; J: TRBJ1-2; D: TRBD1; size: .
DNA: TGTGCCAGCAGTTACACCCGGGGCCCGGGAGCGATCAATTCACCCCTCCACTTT; CDR3: CASSYTRGPGAINSPLHF; V: TRBV6-2/TRBV6-3; J: TRBJ1-6; D: .; size: .
DNA: TGTGCCAGCAGTTTAGGTACTTGGGGCGAAAAACTGTTTTTT; CDR3: CASSLGTWGEKLFF; V: TRBV12-3/TRBV12-4; J: TRBJ1-4; D: .; size: .
DNA: TGTGCCAGCAGCTTACCCCAAGAGACCCAGTACTTC; CDR3: CASSLPQETQYF; V: TRBV11-2; J: TRBJ2-5; D: .; size: few
DNA: TGTGCCAGCAGCTTAGTGGGAGGGCACCTCTACGAGCAGTACTTC; CDR3: CASSLVGGHLYEQYF; V: TRBV7-2; J: TRBJ2-7; D: TRBD2; size: many
DNA: TGTGCCAGCAGCTTAGCTTCCCGGCGGGAGCAGTACTTC; CDR3: CASSLASRREQYF; V: TRBV7-6; J: TRBJ2-7; D: .; size: .
DNA: TGTGCCAGTAGTACGACAGTTGATCAGCCCCAGCATTTT; CDR3: CASSTTVDQPQHF; V: TRBV19; J: TRBJ1-5; D: .; size: once
DNA: TGTGCCAGCAGAGACGAGGCTAGCGGTTACACCGGGGAGCTGTTTTTT; CDR3: CASRDEASGYTGELFF; V: TRBV2; J: TRBJ2-2; D: TRBD2; size: .
DNA: TGTGCCAGCTCCCCACTTGGGGCGGATTCACCCCTCCACTTT; CDR3: CASSPLGADSPLHF; V: TRBV7-9; J: TRBJ1-6; D: .; size: few
DNA: TGTGCCAGCAGCAGAGTGGGGATGGGGACTGAAGCTTTCTTT; CDR3: CASSRVGMGTEAFF; V: TRBV6-5; J: TRBJ1-1; D: .; size: .
DNA: TGTGCCAGCCAAAGGGGATGGGGAGGCTACACCTTC; CDR3: CASQRGWGGYTF; V: TRBV3-1; J: TRBJ1-2; D: .; size: .
DNA: TGTGCCAGCAGCCACCGGGAAGGGAGTGACATTCAGTACTTC; CDR3: CASSHREGSDIQYF; V: TRBV5-6; J: TRBJ2-4; D: .; size: .
DNA: TGTGCCAGCGCGGGGGGTCAAGGCTACGAGCAGTACTTC; CDR3: CASAGGQGYEQYF; V: TRBV6-2/TRBV6-3; J: TRBJ2-7; D: TRBD2; size: .
DNA: TGCGCCAGCAGCCAAGATGGCAGGGGGGCTAATGAAAAACTGTTTTTT; CDR3: CASSQDGRGANEKLFF; V: TRBV4-3; J: TRBJ1-4; D: TRBD1; size: .
DNA: TGTGCCAGCAGCTTGATCCCAACCCTAGGAGGCCAAGAGACCCAGTACTTC; CDR3: CASSLIPTLGGQETQYF; V: TRBV5-5; J: TRBJ2-5; D: .; size: .
DNA: TGTGCCAGCGTGAGAGACTCTGGGGCCAACGTCCTGACTTTC; CDR3: CASVRDSGANVLTF; V: TRBV6-2/TRBV6-3; J: TRBJ2-6; D: .; size: few
DNA: TGTGCCAGCAGCTCCGACTCCGGGACAGGGGGTAGCGAGCAGTACTTC; CDR3: CASSSDSGTGGSEQYF; V: TRBV7-2; J: TRBJ2-7; D: TRBD1; size: .
DNA: TGCAGTGCTAGAGGCCAAGGGACTAGCGGGAGGTTACATGAGCAGTTCTTC; CDR3: CSARGQGTSGRLHEQFF; V: TRBV20-1; J: TRBJ2-1; D: TRBD2; size: .
DNA: TGTGCCAGCAGCAAGGAGACAGGGTCCTACGAGCAGTACTTC; CDR3: CASSKETGSYEQYF; V: TRBV7-2; J: TRBJ2-7; D: TRBD1; size: .
DNA: TGTGCCAGCAGCTCGACTAGCGGGAGCTCCTACGAGCAGTACTTC; CDR3: CASSSTSGSSYEQYF; V: TRBV7-9; J: TRBJ2-7; D: TRBD2; size: many
DNA: TGTGCCAGCTCAGATCGGGCTAGCGGAGGCGGAGATACGCAGTATTTT; CDR3: CASSDRASGGGDTQYF; V: TRBV18; J: TRBJ2-3; D: TRBD2; size: .
DNA: TGTGCCAGCAGCTTAGGTTTGGGCCCGCGGGGCGAAAAACTGTTTTTT; CDR3: CASSLGLGPRGEKLFF; V: TRBV7-9; J: TRBJ1-4; D: .; size: .
DNA: TGCGCCAGCAGCCAAGCTCAGGGTAGTTGGTCACCCCTCCACTTT; CDR3: CASSQAQGSWSPLHF; V: TRBV4-1; J: TRBJ1-6; D: .; size: .
DNA: TGCGCCAGCAGTGAGTCATTAGTACAGCCTTTTGACTACGAGCAGTACTTC; CDR3: CASSESLVQPFDYEQYF; V: TRBV10-2; J: TRBJ2-7; D: .; size: .
DNA: TGCAGTGCTACTCCCCGCAATGAGCAGTTCTTC; CDR3: CSATPRNEQFF; V: TRBV20-1; J: TRBJ2-1; D: .; size: few
DNA: TGTGCCAGCAGCCCCTATGACAGCACAGATACGCAGTATTTT; CDR3: CASSPYDSTDTQYF; V: TRBV11-2; J: TRBJ2-3; D: .; size: .
DNA: TGTGCCAGTAGTATAGCTCCGGTGATAAACGAAGGGGAGACCCAGTACTTC; CDR3: CASSIAPVINEGETQYF; V: TRBV19; J: TRBJ2-5; D: .; size: .
DNA: TGTGCCATCAGTGAGGGGGGGGCGGGAGGGGAGCAGTTCTTC; CDR3: CAISEGGAGGEQFF; V: TRBV10-3; J: TRBJ2-1; D: TRBD2; size: .
DNA: TGTGCCAGCAGTTACCACTCCCCGCGGAGGAACACTGAAGCTTTCTTT; CDR3: CASSYHSPRRNTEAFF; V: TRBV28; J: TRBJ1-1; D: .; size: .
DNA: TGTGCCAGCGGGAGGCTAGCGTCGAACACCGGGGAGCTGTTTTTT; CDR3: CASGRLASNTGELFF; V: TRBV6-2/TRBV6-3; J: TRBJ2-2; D: .; size: few
DNA: TGTGCCAGTAAGGGACTAGCGGGGTCCGTTGAGCAGTTCTTC; CDR3: CASKGLAGSVEQFF; V: TRBV19; J: TRBJ2-1; D: TRBD2; size: .
DNA: TGTGCCAGCAGCTTAGTTTCAGGAAATAACTATGGCTACACCTTC; CDR3: CASSLVSGNNYGYTF; V: TRBV7-2; J: TRBJ1-2; D: .; size: few
DNA: TGTGCCAGCAGGAAGGAGTATAATTCACCCCTCCACTTT; CDR3: CASRKEYNSPLHF; V: TRBV12-3/TRBV12-4; J: TRBJ1-6; D: .; size: few
DNA: TGTGCCAGCAGCTTCCTTTTTCGGAACGGGGCGGACTATGGCTACACCTTC; CDR3: CASSFLFRNGADYGYTF; V: TRBV7-2; J: TRBJ1-2; D: .; size: few
DNA: TGCAGTGCTAGAGATTGGCGAACTAGCGGGGGGAACGGGGAGCTGTTTTTT; CDR3: CSARDWRTSGGNGELFF; V: TRBV20-1; J: TRBJ2-2; D: TRBD2; size: .
DNA: TGTGCCAGCAGCGCGGAGATATACACAGATACGCAGTATTTT; CDR3: CASSAEIYTDTQYF; V: TRBV7-2; J: TRBJ2-3; D: .; size: few
DNA: TGTGCCGCGTCCACTAGCGGGGGGCTGACAGATACGCAGTATTTT; CDR3: CAASTSGGLTDTQYF; V: TRBV6-6; J: TRBJ2-3; D: TRBD2; size: once
DNA: TGCGCCAGCAGCCAAGATCCCCGGACCCCCCATCAGCCCCAGCATTTT; CDR3: CASSQDPRTPHQPQHF; V: TRBV4-1; J: TRBJ1-5; D: .; size: .
DNA: TGTGCCAGCAGCCCCGGGACTAGCGGGGGGGGGATCTACGAGCAGTACTTC; CDR3: CASSPGTSGGGIYEQYF; V: TRBV4-2; J: TRBJ2-7; D: TRBD2; size: .
DNA: TGTGCCAGCAGTTGGGGGGGTAACATTCAGTACTTC; CDR3: CASSWGGNIQYF; V: TRBV12-3/TRBV12-4; J: TRBJ2-4; D: TRBD2; size: many